A single sample gave rise to the 2 T cell receptor beta chains below, sequenced in a study of shared clonotypes between healthy human individuals. The data were produced by immunoSEQ multiplex PCR, yet TCRdb's version contains in-frame clones alone and is incomplete. The data contain over 400,000 clones, 95% to 97% of them singletons. The sample comprised naive CD4+ T cells sorted from blood. The subset: CD45RA+ positively selected. Every receptor here comes from a woman aged 25 to 39 in good health.

This clone was observed a few times. CDR3 protein: CASSQPGQGYGYTF. CDR3 nucleotide sequence: TGCGCCAGCAGCCAACCGGGACAGGGCTATGGCTACACCTTC. The chain links TRBV4-1 to TRBJ1-2; 9 bases are a match to TRBD1. Unmatched junction bases numbered 2, after V lost 2 bases and J lost 4 bases. The CDR3 is 14 residues long. The V gene's germline CDR1 is MGHRA and CDR2 YSYEKL.

The chain couples TRBV28 to TRBJ1-1; TRBD1 might be the D (6 bases). In germline, CDR1 is MDHEN, CDR2 SYDVKM. Trimming shortened V by 4 bases and J by 1 base, and 13 bases separated the two germline ends. This CDR3 region has 15 residues. The CDR3 DNA is TGTGCCAGCAGTTCCCCGGGACACCCGAACACTGAAGCTTTCTTT. Translated: CASSSPGHPNTEAFF.